Listed below are T cell receptor beta chains from one sample, sequenced in a study of post-analysis software for immune sequencing data. One entry per CDR3 protein results from TCRdb running MiXCR on the PCR reads. The table has about 200,000 distinct CDR3 sequences, over 25% seen once. Sequenced sample: blood. Source of these receptors: a girl aged 2-17 years with multiple sclerosis. CDR3s include the opening cysteine and the closing phenylalanine or tryptophan. The order of the fields is CDR3 length, V gene, J gene, D gene, clone size, CDR3 DNA, CDR3 protein. D genes are given only for firm matches. Some rows mark clone size as missing; the rest say once, few, many or name a class of expanded clone.

15	TRBV7-8	TRBJ1-6	TRBD1	few	TGTGCCAGCCATATCACCGGGACAGGGTATTCACCCCTCCACTTT	CASHITGTGYSPLHF
12	TRBV29-1	TRBJ2-7	NA	NA	TGCAGCGTTTTAGGGTACGACTACGAGCAGTACTTC	CSVLGYDYEQYF
14	TRBV4-1	TRBJ2-3	NA	many	TGCGCCAGCAGCCAAGTTGGGGGTCCCGATACGCAGTATTTT	CASSQVGGPDTQYF
13	TRBV28	TRBJ2-7	NA	many	TGTGCCAGCAGTCCACAGCGGACGGGCGAGCAGTACTTC	CASSPQRTGEQYF
15	TRBV5-1	TRBJ2-1	NA	once	TGCGCCAGCAGCTTGATAGTAGCGGACCACAATGAGCAGTTCTTC	CASSLIVADHNEQFF
12	TRBV20-1	TRBJ2-1	NA	many	TGCAGTGCTAGGGGACCTAGCGCTGAGCAGTTCTTC	CSARGPSAEQFF
15	TRBV11-2	TRBJ2-3	NA	few	TGTGCCAGCACCCCCACGGAGGGAAGCACAGATACGCAGTATTTT	CASTPTEGSTDTQYF
14	TRBV20-1	TRBJ2-3	TRBD2	many	TGCAGTGCTCCCCCTAGCGGGGTCCCAGATACGCAGTATTTT	CSAPPSGVPDTQYF
13	TRBV6-6	TRBJ2-1	NA	once	TGCGCCAGCAGTGGGTTCGGGACCACCGTCTCGTTCTTC	CASSGFGTTVSFF
14	TRBV2	TRBJ1-2	NA	few	TGTGCCAGCAGTGTGAATTGGGCAGGGAATGGCTACACCTTC	CASSVNWAGNGYTF
15	TRBV3-1	TRBJ2-1	TRBD2	many	TGTGCCAGCAGCCAGCCGGGACTAGCGGGTAATGAGCAGTTCTTC	CASSQPGLAGNEQFF
17	TRBV11-2	TRBJ2-1	TRBD1	NA	TGTGCCAGCAGCTTACGGACAGGGCCCCAATATTACAATGAGCAGTTCTTC	CASSLRTGPQYYNEQFF
13	TRBV9	TRBJ1-2	NA	many	TGTGCCAGCAGCGTAGTGACAGGCTATGGCTACACCTTC	CASSVVTGYGYTF
14	TRBV3-1	TRBJ1-2	NA	many	TGTGCCAGCAGCCGCAATGCGGTTAACTATGGCTACACCTTC	CASSRNAVNYGYTF
15	TRBV6-1	TRBJ1-2	NA	few	TGTGCCAGCAGTGTAACGCAGGTAGCTAACTATGGCTACACCTTC	CASSVTQVANYGYTF
14	TRBV12-3/TRBV12-4	TRBJ2-2	NA	many	TGTGCCAGCAGCCGACAGGTCTACACCGGGGAGCTGTTTTTT	CASSRQVYTGELFF
12	TRBV3-1	TRBJ1-2	TRBD1	few	TGTGCCAGCAGCCTGACAGGGGCTGGCTACACCTTC	CASSLTGAGYTF
15	TRBV20-1	TRBJ2-7	TRBD1	NA	TGCAGTGCTAGAGATCTGACAGGGGTGTTGCACGAGCAGTACTTC	CSARDLTGVLHEQYF
15	TRBV27	TRBJ2-1	TRBD2	NA	TGTGCCAGCAGTTTGGCGGGAGGGGACTACAATGAGCAGTTCTTC	CASSLAGGDYNEQFF
12	TRBV20-1	TRBJ2-5	NA	many	TGCAGTGCTCCTCAGGGACAAGAGACCCAGTACTTC	CSAPQGQETQYF
14	TRBV7-9	TRBJ2-6	NA	many	TGTGCCAGCAGCGTTGGGACCGGGGCCAACGTCCTGACTTTC	CASSVGTGANVLTF
16	TRBV12-3/TRBV12-4	TRBJ2-1	NA	many	TGTGCCAGCAGTTTGCTTACGGCAGGAGCCTACAATGAGCAGTTCTTC	CASSLLTAGAYNEQFF
13	TRBV5-6	TRBJ2-7	NA	many	TGTGCCAGCAGCCTCCGGGACATCTACGAGCAGTACTTC	CASSLRDIYEQYF
11	TRBV12-3/TRBV12-4	TRBJ2-7	NA	many	TGTGCCAGCAGTTCCGAAAACGAGCAGTACTTC	CASSSENEQYF
17	TRBV20-1	TRBJ1-5	TRBD1	few	TGCAGTGCTAGAGACACCAGGGGACAGGGGCTCAATCAGCCCCAGCATTTT	CSARDTRGQGLNQPQHF
14	TRBV20-1	TRBJ2-2	TRBD2	few	TGCAGTGCTTCTAGCGGGGGAGGTGCCGGGGAGCTGTTTTTT	CSASSGGGAGELFF
15	TRBV6-2/TRBV6-3	TRBJ2-7	TRBD2	many	TGTGCCAGCAGTTCCCCGGGACTAGGCCATTACGAGCAGTACTTC	CASSSPGLGHYEQYF
15	TRBV2	TRBJ2-5	NA	few	TGTGCCAGCAGTGTGGGGCAGGGAAGCGGGGAGACCCAGTACTTC	CASSVGQGSGETQYF
11	TRBV12-3/TRBV12-4	TRBJ2-3	NA	NA	TGTGCCAGCACTAGCACAGATACGCAGTATTTT	CASTSTDTQYF
17	TRBV7-2	TRBJ1-1	NA	NA	TGTGCCAGCAGCACTACCGGACGGACGGGGCGGAACACTGAAGCTTTCTTT	CASSTTGRTGRNTEAFF
12	TRBV30	TRBJ1-1	NA	NA	TGTGCCTGGAGTGTACTCAGGGGCCCAGCTTTCTTT	CAWSVLRGPAFF
14	TRBV29-1	TRBJ2-7	NA	NA	TGCAGCTCCATAGGGGCAGGGAGCTCCTACGAGCAGTACTTC	CSSIGAGSSYEQYF
14	TRBV5-1	TRBJ1-2	NA	few	TGCGCCAGCAGCTTGGTAGCCCAGGGATATGGCTACACCTTC	CASSLVAQGYGYTF
17	TRBV11-2	TRBJ2-5	NA	NA	TGTGCCAGCAGCTACCTCCCCCCGACCGCCAGGGCAGAGACCCAGTACTTC	CASSYLPPTARAETQYF
13	TRBV2	TRBJ2-3	TRBD1	many	TGTGCCACCACAGGGGGTGTCGGAGATACGCAGTATTTT	CATTGGVGDTQYF
14	TRBV29-1	TRBJ2-5	TRBD1	many	TGCAGCGTTGCGGCAGGGGGCCTTTGGGAGACCCAGTACTTC	CSVAAGGLWETQYF
15	TRBV3-1	TRBJ1-5	NA	once	TGTGCCAGCAGCCAAGATGAGAACGGGGGTCAACCCCAGCATTTT	CASSQDENGGQPQHF